This T cell receptor beta chain was captured by sequencing in a study of blood T cell repertoires in COVID-19. Study-wide background: Acute and convalescent COVID-19 samples came from the United States, Italy and Spain. T cells, B-cell-depleted T cells, or PBMCs provided the cDNA or gDNA that served as material.

Sequencing was performed with immunoSEQ multiplex PCR; in TCRdb, only in-frame clones are kept and a portion is missing. This repertoire shows roughly 90,000 clones, 80% found once; its top ten account for about 9.3%. Material: peripheral blood. This clonotype originated in a woman in her 70s with acute or convalescent COVID-19.

The CDR3 reads CASSLERSGNSPLHF. The CDR3 nucleotides are TGTGCCAGCAGCTTGGAGAGAAGTGGTAATTCACCCCTCCACTTT. The chain combines TRBV5-4 with TRBJ1-6; D is ambiguous. CDR1 SGHNT and CDR2 YYREEE come from the germline V gene (reference sequence). V was shortened by 0 bases and J by 6 bases, with 10 bases between the two germline ends. The CDR3 loop spans 15 amino acids.